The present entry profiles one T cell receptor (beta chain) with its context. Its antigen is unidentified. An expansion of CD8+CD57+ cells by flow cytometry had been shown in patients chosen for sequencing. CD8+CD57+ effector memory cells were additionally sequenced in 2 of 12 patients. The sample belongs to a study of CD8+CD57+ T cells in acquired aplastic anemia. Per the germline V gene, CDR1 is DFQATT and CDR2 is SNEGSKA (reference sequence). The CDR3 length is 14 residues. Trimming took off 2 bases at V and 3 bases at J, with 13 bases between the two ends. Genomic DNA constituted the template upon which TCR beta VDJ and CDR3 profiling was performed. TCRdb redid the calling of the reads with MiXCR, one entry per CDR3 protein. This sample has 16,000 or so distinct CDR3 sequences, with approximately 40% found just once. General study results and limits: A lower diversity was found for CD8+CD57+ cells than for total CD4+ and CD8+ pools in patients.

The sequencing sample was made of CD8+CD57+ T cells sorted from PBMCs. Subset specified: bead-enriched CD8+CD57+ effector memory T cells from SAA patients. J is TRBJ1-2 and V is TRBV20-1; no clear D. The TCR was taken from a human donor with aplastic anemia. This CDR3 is CSARPPARYYGYTF. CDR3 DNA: TGCAGTGCTAGACCCCCCGCGAGGTACTATGGCTACACCTTC.